The rows below give T cell receptor beta chains drawn from one sample of a study of blood T cell repertoires in COVID-19. The table came from immunoSEQ multiplex PCR; TCRdb's copy has only in-frame clones and leaves some out. The sample lists around 150,000 clones, roughly three quarters seen once, with around 8.7% in the top ten. Sequenced material: peripheral blood. Receptors originate from a man aged 50-59 years with active or convalescent COVID-19. CDR3s include the opening cysteine and the closing phenylalanine or tryptophan. Fields, in order: J gene, D gene, V gene, clone size, CDR3 protein, CDR3 DNA. The D gene is left open where the match is weak. Not every row has a clone size; where given, it reads once, few, many or a size class.

J: TRBJ2-5
D: .
V: TRBV19
size: .
CDR3: CASSLGGVGQETQYF
DNA: TGTGCCAGTAGTCTAGGGGGAGTTGGGCAAGAGACCCAGTACTTC

J: TRBJ2-7
D: .
V: TRBV27
size: .
CDR3: CASSLRSGATYEQYF
DNA: TGTGCCAGCAGTTTAAGGTCAGGGGCTACCTACGAGCAGTACTTC

J: TRBJ1-1
D: .
V: TRBV28
size: .
CDR3: CASSLIGTPKAFF
DNA: TGTGCCAGCAGTTTAATTGGGACACCCAAAGCTTTCTTT

J: TRBJ1-1
D: .
V: TRBV12-3/TRBV12-4
size: .
CDR3: CASIQGATEAFF
DNA: TGTGCCAGCATACAGGGTGCCACTGAAGCTTTCTTT

J: TRBJ1-4
D: .
V: TRBV2
size: .
CDR3: CASSEGTLPTNEKLFF
DNA: TGTGCCAGCAGTGAAGGGACATTACCAACTAATGAAAAACTGTTTTTT

J: TRBJ2-1
D: TRBD2
V: TRBV5-8
size: .
CDR3: CASSLGTSGYNEQFF
DNA: TGTGCCAGCAGCTTGGGGACTAGCGGGTACAATGAGCAGTTCTTC

J: TRBJ1-1
D: TRBD1
V: TRBV18
size: .
CDR3: CASSPGTGGGSTEAFF
DNA: TGTGCCAGCTCCCCCGGGACAGGGGGCGGGAGCACTGAAGCTTTCTTT

J: TRBJ2-7
D: .
V: TRBV12-3/TRBV12-4
size: .
CDR3: CASSLSRSSEQYF
DNA: TGTGCCAGCAGTTTATCTCGGTCGTCCGAGCAGTACTTC

J: TRBJ2-5
D: TRBD2
V: TRBV5-1
size: .
CDR3: CASITASGIQETQYF
DNA: TGCGCCAGCATCACGGCTAGCGGGATCCAAGAGACCCAGTACTTC

J: TRBJ2-7
D: .
V: TRBV12-3/TRBV12-4
size: .
CDR3: CASSPFGYEQYF
DNA: TGTGCCAGCAGTCCTTTCGGTTACGAGCAGTACTTC

J: TRBJ1-6
D: TRBD1
V: TRBV13
size: .
CDR3: CASSLAGQGNSPLHF
DNA: TGTGCCAGCAGCCTCGCGGGACAGGGGAACTCACCCCTCCACTTT

J: TRBJ2-1
D: .
V: TRBV9
size: many
CDR3: CASSVGSDFLHYNEQFF
DNA: TGTGCCAGCAGCGTAGGATCCGACTTCCTCCATTACAATGAGCAGTTCTTC

J: TRBJ1-4
D: TRBD1
V: TRBV7-9
size: .
CDR3: CASSLGTGAPEKLFF
DNA: TGTGCCAGCAGCTTAGGGACAGGGGCTCCTGAAAAACTGTTTTTT

J: TRBJ2-1
D: .
V: TRBV5-4
size: .
CDR3: CASSSRDGSSYNEQFF
DNA: TGTGCCAGCAGTTCGCGGGACGGGAGCTCCTACAATGAGCAGTTCTTC

J: TRBJ2-4
D: TRBD1
V: TRBV6-5
size: .
CDR3: CASRTGQKNIQYF
DNA: TGTGCCAGCAGAACGGGACAGAAAAACATTCAGTACTTC

J: TRBJ2-3
D: .
V: TRBV7-3
size: .
CDR3: CASSPSRSGTDTQYF
DNA: TGTGCCAGCAGCCCCTCGAGATCGGGCACAGATACGCAGTATTTT

J: TRBJ2-2
D: TRBD2
V: TRBV30
size: .
CDR3: CAWSVRREGLNTGELFF
DNA: TGTGCCTGGAGTGTAAGGCGGGAGGGCCTTAACACCGGGGAGCTGTTTTTT

J: TRBJ2-2
D: TRBD2
V: TRBV6-6
size: .
CDR3: CASSSRLAEVRELFF
DNA: TGTGCCAGCAGTTCCCGGCTAGCGGAGGTGCGGGAGCTGTTTTTT

J: TRBJ2-1
D: TRBD2
V: TRBV30
size: .
CDR3: CAWSRASGRASRNEQFF
DNA: TGTGCCTGGAGTAGGGCTAGCGGGAGGGCTTCGAGGAATGAGCAGTTCTTC

J: TRBJ2-2
D: TRBD2
V: TRBV9
size: .
CDR3: CASSEPLGLAGESTGELFF
DNA: TGTGCCAGCAGCGAGCCCCTGGGACTAGCGGGAGAAAGCACCGGGGAGCTGTTTTTT

J: TRBJ2-3
D: .
V: TRBV5-1
size: .
CDR3: CASSLVLPRDTQYF
DNA: TGCGCCAGCAGCTTGGTTCTCCCCCGAGATACGCAGTATTTT

J: TRBJ2-2
D: .
V: TRBV9
size: once
CDR3: CASSVQGELFF
DNA: TGTGCCAGCAGCGTCCAGGGGGAGCTGTTTTTT